Below are 24 T cell receptor beta chains sequenced from a single sample in a study of T cells in Graves' hyperthyroidism and ophthalmopathy. The CDR3 regions of TCR beta were amplified from RNA transcripts. During a first-round RT-PCR of the TCR CDR3, the HTBI primer set was used. TCRdb re-called the multiplex PCR reads with MiXCR, one entry per CDR3 protein. The sample holds roughly 420,000 distinct CDR3 sequences, approximately 14% seen once. The sequencing sample was made of blood. Receptors originate from a woman in her late teens or twenties with Graves' hyperthyroidism.

This clonotype was counted ten times or more. The chain uses TRBV6-2 or TRBV6-3 and TRBJ2-7; D tentatively reads TRBD1 or TRBD2 (7 bases each). Trimming stripped 10 bases from V and 0 bases from J, with 16 bases between. Per the germline V gene, CDR1 is MNHEY and CDR2 is SVGEGT. The CDR3 loop spans 14 amino acids. CDR3 region: CATQPGGASYEQYF. CDR3 nucleotide sequence: TGTGCCACCCAGCCAGGGGGGGCCTCCTACGAGCAGTACTTC.

This clonotype was seen repeatedly, ten times or more. V gene TRBV12-3 or TRBV12-4 combines with J gene TRBJ2-5, with D possibly matching TRBD2 (5 bases). CDR3 length: 13 residues. V was clipped by 8 bases and J by 5 bases, with 15 bases between them. CDR3 sequence: CASGTSRRETQYF. CDR3 coding DNA: TGTGCCAGCGGAACGAGCAGGAGGGAGACCCAGTACTTC.

This clonotype has ten or more counts. This chain joins TRBV12-3 or TRBV12-4 and TRBJ1-2; tentatively, D is TRBD1 (6 bases). The CDR3 is 12 amino acids. The V and J ends lost 7 bases and 8 bases respectively, with 14 bases between them. The CDR3 region has the DNA TGTGCCAGCAACCGGGACATAGGGGGCTACACCTTC. Translation gives CASNRDIGGYTF.

This rearrangement joins TRBV11-1 to TRBJ2-3; D ambiguous. Germline V gives CDR1 SGHAT, CDR2 FQDESV (reference sequence). The CDR3 sequence is 15 residues long. Trimming took 5 bases from V and 2 from J, leaving 14 bases between them. CDR3 in amino acids: CASSLTGGVTDTQYF. The CDR3 bases are TGTGCCAGCAGCCTGACCGGCGGCGTCACAGATACGCAGTATTTT.

As regards this clonotype: This could be a read error, since a much larger clone is one nucleotide away. The V gene is TRBV7-8, the J gene TRBJ1-2; 8 positions match TRBD1. V shed 5 bases and J 8 bases; nucleotides not matched to a gene: 7. CDR1 and CDR2 (germline): SGHVS, FQNEAQ. There are 13 residues in the CDR3. The chain's CDR3 is CASSRTGFSGYTF. Written as DNA, the CDR3 is TGTGCCAGCAGCCGGACAGGGTTTAGCGGCTACACCTTC.

The rearrangement uses TRBV19 and TRBJ1-2; D ambiguous. The germline V gene has CDR1 LNHDA and CDR2 SQIVND (reference sequence). The CDR3 is 11 residues long. Trimming cost V 6 bases and J 8 bases, with 10 bases left between them. The CDR3 region has the DNA TGTGCCAGTAGCTATTTGGGGGGCTACACCTTC. Its protein is CASSYLGGYTF.

This clonotype has a count of ten or more. The rearrangement links TRBV30 to TRBJ2-5; 7 bases fit TRBD1. The CDR3 contains 14 residues. Per germline, CDR1 GTSNPN and CDR2 SVGIG (reference sequence). J lost 5 bases, V lost 1 base, and 7 bases had no gene match. The CDR3 DNA follows: TGTGCCTGGAGTGCGGGACAGCCTCTGGAGACCCAGTACTTC. Translation: CAWSAGQPLETQYF.

The chain recombines TRBV10-3 with TRBJ1-1, with 11 bases lining up with TRBD1. Germline trimming cut 11 bases from V and 4 bases from J; bases unmatched to any gene: 6. The germline V gene has CDR1 ENHRY and CDR2 SYGVKD. This CDR3 is 13 amino acids long. The CDR3 sequence is CAVRGTGGTEAFF. CDR3 coding DNA: TGTGCCGTCCGTGGGACAGGGGGCACTGAAGCTTTCTTT.

This clonotype was observed at least ten times. The chain joins TRBV5-1 to TRBJ2-7, with D maybe TRBD1 (6 bases). V gave up 2 bases and J gave up 3 bases, with 12 bases separating them. The CDR3 is made up of 14 amino acids. Per the germline V gene, CDR1 is SGHRS and CDR2 is YFSETQ. This chain's CDR3 is CASSFGEGGYEQYF. The CDR3 nucleotides read TGCGCCAGCAGCTTTGGGGAAGGGGGCTACGAGCAGTACTTC.

Here the CDR3 DNA reads TGTGCCAGCAGCTTATTTCAGCCAGGGGCCAATGAAAAACTGTTTTTT. Translated, it gives CASSLFQPGANEKLFF. The chain couples TRBV11-2 to TRBJ1-4; D possibly corresponds to TRBD1 (6 bases). Germline V gene data show CDR1 as SGHAT and CDR2 as FQNNGV. The V end lost 2 bases, the J end lost 5 bases, and 15 bases lay between the germline ends. This CDR3 comprises 16 residues. Combining the CDR3 with reference TRBV11-2 and TRBJ1-4 gives the whole variable domain EAGVAQSPRYKIIEKRQSVAFWCNPISGHATLYWYQQILGQGPKLLIQFQNNGVVDDSQLPKDRFSAERLKGVDSTLKIQPAKLEDSAVYLCASSLFQPGANEKLFFGSGTQLSVL.

V usage is TRBV7-2 and J usage is TRBJ2-1; 8 nucleotides align to TRBD2. Germline V gene sequence: CDR1 SGHTA, CDR2 FQGNSA. The CDR3 totals 15 residues. Trimming took 6 bases from V and 4 from J; bases not matched to a gene: 8. CDR3 amino acids: CASREKAGEYNEQFF. The CDR3 DNA sequence: TGTGCCAGCAGGGAGAAAGCGGGAGAGTACAATGAGCAGTTCTTC.

This clonotype was detected a few times. The V call is TRBV15, the J call TRBJ2-2; tentative D call: TRBD2 (5 bases). The CDR3 contains 18 residues. Between the trimmed V and J ends, which lost 1 base and 0 bases, there was a span of 15 bases. Germline CDR1 and CDR2: LNHNV and YYDKDF (reference sequence). CDR3 protein: CATSRGSGKVSNTGELFF. CDR3 DNA: TGTGCCACCAGCAGAGGAAGCGGTAAGGTCTCGAACACCGGGGAGCTGTTTTTT. The full variable domain, rest sourced from reference TRBV15 and TRBJ2-2, is DAMVIQNPRYQVTQFGKPVTLSCSQTLNHNVMYWYQQKSSQAPKLLFHYYDKDFNNEADTPDNFQSRRPNTSFCFLDIRSPGLGDTAMYLCATSRGSGKVSNTGELFFGEGSRLTVL.

This clonotype has a count of ten or more. The chain employs TRBV27 and TRBJ2-7; possible D gene TRBD1, 6 bases. Germline V gives CDR1 MNHEY, CDR2 SMNVEV (reference sequence). The CDR3 loop spans 15 amino acids. V lost 6 bases, J lost 3 bases, and 18 bases lay in between. The DNA of the CDR3 is TGTGCCAGCAGGCGGGTTCCGGGACATTACTACGAGCAGTACTTC. Translated, it gives CASRRVPGHYYEQYF.

In its sample, this clonotype was seen many times. J is TRBJ2-3 and V is TRBV2, with TRBD1 matching 10 bases. Trimming took 7 bases from V and 2 from J; bases not matched to a gene: 6. Germline CDR1 SNHLY, CDR2 FYNNEI. This CDR3 has 15 residues. The CDR3, as DNA: TGTGCCAGCAAAGGAGGACAGGGGGACACAGATACGCAGTATTTT. This gives the protein CASKGGQGDTDTQYF. The full variable domain, rest sourced from reference TRBV2 and TRBJ2-3, is EPEVTQTPSHQVTQMGQEVILRCVPISNHLYFYWYRQILGQKVEFLVSFYNNEISEKSEIFDDQFSVERPDGSNFTLKIRSTKLEDSAMYFCASKGGQGDTDTQYFGPGTRLTVL.

The sample holds many counts of this clonotype. V usage is TRBV12-3 or TRBV12-4 and J usage is TRBJ2-4; D unresolved. The germline V and J ends were trimmed by 6 bases and 4 bases, with 13 bases remaining between them. This CDR3 region has 14 residues. The CDR3 loop is CASSQAGMKNIQYF. The DNA for the CDR3 is TGTGCCAGCAGCCAGGCAGGCATGAAAAACATTCAGTACTTC.

This clonotype has a count of ten or more. The chain links TRBV11-2 to TRBJ2-1, with 8 bases lining up with TRBD2. The CDR3 is 14 residues long. Germline CDR1 reads SGHAT; CDR2 reads FQNNGV. V gave up 5 bases and J gave up 9 bases; unmatched junction bases: 9. CDR3 coding DNA: TGTGCCAGCAGCCCGACTAGCGCCGGAGGTGAGCAGTTCTTC. Residues: CASSPTSAGGEQFF. The full variable domain, in which reference TRBV11-2 and TRBJ2-1 provide the parts outside the CDR3, is EAGVAQSPRYKIIEKRQSVAFWCNPISGHATLYWYQQILGQGPKLLIQFQNNGVVDDSQLPKDRFSAERLKGVDSTLKIQPAKLEDSAVYLCASSPTSAGGEQFFGPGTRLTVL.

This clonotype was detected ten times or more. The gene calls are TRBV6-5 and TRBJ2-7; D ambiguous. Germline CDR1 is MNHEY and CDR2 is SVGAGI. This CDR3 spans 15 amino acids. Trimming left V 2 bases short and J 0 bases short, with 11 bases between. The CDR3 coding sequence is TGTGCCAGCAGTTACGATCCCATGAGCTCCTACGAGCAGTACTTC. This encodes CASSYDPMSSYEQYF.

Concerning this clonotype itself: Relative to the germline gene, one junction end is altered; a read error may explain this. V usage is TRBV6-1 and J usage is TRBJ2-7; TRBD2 matches 8 bases. This CDR3 contains 14 residues. Germline V lookup: CDR1 MNHNS, CDR2 SASEGT. The CDR3 loop reads CASSELAGPYEPYF. As DNA, the CDR3 is TGTGCCAGCAGTGAGCTAGCGGGCCCCTACGAGCCGTACTTC.

This chain uses TRBV20-1 with TRBJ2-5; 9 bases are a match to TRBD2. The germline V gene has CDR1 DFQATT and CDR2 SNEGSKA (reference sequence). This CDR3 has 14 residues. Losses at the gene ends were 0 bases for V and 4 bases for J; bases not matched to a gene: 3. The CDR3 region is CSAREASGTETQYF. The CDR3 nucleotides read TGCAGTGCTAGAGAGGCTAGCGGGACAGAGACCCAGTACTTC.

This clonotype occurred a few times. This sequence joins TRBV10-3 and TRBJ2-4; TRBD1 matches at 9 bases. CDR3 size: 19 residues. J was trimmed by 6 bases and V by 0 bases; bases with no gene match: 15. Looked up from germline, CDR1 is ENHRY and CDR2 is SYGVKD. This CDR3 reads CAISESIGTGNVEGNIQYF. In DNA, the CDR3 is TGTGCCATCAGTGAGTCAATCGGGACAGGGAATGTAGAAGGAAACATTCAGTACTTC.

This clonotype has only a few counts. The rearrangement uses TRBV6-1 and TRBJ2-7; the D is unclear. The CDR3 is 15 residues long. V was trimmed by 6 bases and J by 4 bases, leaving 19 bases between them. Germline CDR1 is MNHNS and CDR2 is SASEGT. This CDR3 reads CASSPRYLGNYEQYF. The CDR3 DNA reads TGTGCCAGCAGCCCGCGTTATCTTGGTAATTACGAGCAGTACTTC.

V is TRBV28 and J is TRBJ2-5; D possibly corresponds to TRBD2 (7 bases). V was trimmed by 7 bases and J by 5 bases, leaving 17 bases between them. This CDR3 region has 14 residues. CDR1 and CDR2 from the germline V gene are MDHEN and SYDVKM. In nucleotides, the CDR3 is TGTGCCAGCACTTCCGGGGGGCGCGGGGAGACCCAGTACTTC. This encodes CASTSGGRGETQYF.

Note on this clonotype: Mismatch with germline at one junction end may stem from a read error. V is TRBV7-7 and J is TRBJ2-3; D perhaps matches TRBD2 (5 bases). The CDR3 has 15 amino acids. Looked up from germline, CDR1 is SSHAT and CDR2 is FNYEAQ (reference sequence). The CDR3 nucleotides read TGTGCTAGCAGCCCCGCCGGGGTGTTGGCGGATACGCAGTATTTT. Translating it yields CASSPAGVLADTQYF.

There are a few counts of this clonotype. Possible read error: a much larger clone is one base away. J is TRBJ1-2 and V is TRBV2; D is possibly TRBD1 (5 bases). Germline values: CDR1 SNHLY, CDR2 FYNNEI. There are 14 residues in the CDR3. Written as DNA, the CDR3 is TGTGCCAGCGGTGAGGTCAGGGACTTCGGTGGCTACACCTTC. This gives the protein CASGEVRDFGGYTF.